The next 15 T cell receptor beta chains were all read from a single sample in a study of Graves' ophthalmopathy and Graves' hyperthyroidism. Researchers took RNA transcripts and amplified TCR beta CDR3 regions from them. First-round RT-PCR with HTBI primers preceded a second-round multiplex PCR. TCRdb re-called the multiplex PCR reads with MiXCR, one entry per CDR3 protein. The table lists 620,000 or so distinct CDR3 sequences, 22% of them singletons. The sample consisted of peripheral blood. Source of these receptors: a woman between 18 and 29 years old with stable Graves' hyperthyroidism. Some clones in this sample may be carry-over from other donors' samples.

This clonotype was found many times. The CDR3 DNA follows: TGTGCCAGCAGTTACGGCGGACAGTCCTTAGAGCAGTACTTC. This sequence encodes CASSYGGQSLEQYF. J is TRBJ2-7 and V is TRBV6-5, with D tentatively TRBD1 (6 bases). CDR3 length equals 14 residues. Germline CDR1 reads MNHEY; CDR2 reads SVGAGI. The germline V and J ends were trimmed by 2 bases and 7 bases, with 15 bases remaining between them.

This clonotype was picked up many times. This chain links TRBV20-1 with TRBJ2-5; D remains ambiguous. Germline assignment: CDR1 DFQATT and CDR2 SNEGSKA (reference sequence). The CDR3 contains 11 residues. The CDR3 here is CGVEHQETQYF. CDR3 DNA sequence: TGCGGGGTAGAACACCAAGAGACCCAGTACTTC.

The CDR3 DNA is TGCAGCGTTGCCCATCACGAGCAGTACTTC. Amino acid sequence: CSVAHHEQYF. The chain employs TRBV29-1 and TRBJ2-7; D is ambiguous. CDR1 and CDR2 from the germline V gene are SQVTM and ANQGSEA. Trimming took off 4 bases at V and 5 bases at J, with 6 bases between the two ends. The CDR3 has 10 residues.

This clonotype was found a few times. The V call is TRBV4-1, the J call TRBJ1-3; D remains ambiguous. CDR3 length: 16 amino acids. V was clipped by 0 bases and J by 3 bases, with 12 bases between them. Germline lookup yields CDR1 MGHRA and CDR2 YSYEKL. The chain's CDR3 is CASSQDGVLGGNTIYF. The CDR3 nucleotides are TGCGCCAGCAGCCAAGATGGGGTCCTGGGTGGAAACACCATATATTTT.

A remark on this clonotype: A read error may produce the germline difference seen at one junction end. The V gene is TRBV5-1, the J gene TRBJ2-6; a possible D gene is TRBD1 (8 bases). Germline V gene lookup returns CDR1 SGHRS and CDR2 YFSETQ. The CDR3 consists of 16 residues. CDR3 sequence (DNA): TGCGCCAGCAGCCGCACAGGGGGGGCTGGGGCCTACGTCCTGACTTTC. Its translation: CASSRTGGAGAYVLTF.

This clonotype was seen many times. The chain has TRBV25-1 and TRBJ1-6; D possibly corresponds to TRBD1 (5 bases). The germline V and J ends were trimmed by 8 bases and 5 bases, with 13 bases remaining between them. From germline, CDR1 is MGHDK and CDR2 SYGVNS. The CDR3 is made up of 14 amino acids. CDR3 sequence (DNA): TGTGCCAGCGGTTATCAGGGTAATAATTCACCCCTCCACTTT. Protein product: CASGYQGNNSPLHF.

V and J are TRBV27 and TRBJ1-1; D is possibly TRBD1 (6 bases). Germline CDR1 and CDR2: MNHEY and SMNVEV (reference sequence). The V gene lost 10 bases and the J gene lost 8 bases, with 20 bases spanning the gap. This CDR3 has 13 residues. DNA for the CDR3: TGTGCCACCTTAGGCCCCTCCGGGACAGAAGCTTTCTTT. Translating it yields CATLGPSGTEAFF.

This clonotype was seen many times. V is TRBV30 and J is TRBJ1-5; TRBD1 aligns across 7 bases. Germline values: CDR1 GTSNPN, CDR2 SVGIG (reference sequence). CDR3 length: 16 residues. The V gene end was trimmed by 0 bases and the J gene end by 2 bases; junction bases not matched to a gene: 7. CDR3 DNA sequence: TGTGCCTGGAGTGTAAGGGGGCGCGTACGCAATCAGCCCCAGCATTTT. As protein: CAWSVRGRVRNQPQHF.

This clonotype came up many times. DNA of the CDR3: TGTGCCAGCAGCCCAGGACGGGTGGCCTACGAGCAGTACTTC. The encoded protein is CASSPGRVAYEQYF. The chain carries TRBV11-1 and TRBJ2-7; D not resolved. V was trimmed by 5 bases and J by 2 bases, leaving 13 bases between them. Germline loops: CDR1 SGHAT, CDR2 FQDESV (reference sequence). The CDR3 length is 14 residues.

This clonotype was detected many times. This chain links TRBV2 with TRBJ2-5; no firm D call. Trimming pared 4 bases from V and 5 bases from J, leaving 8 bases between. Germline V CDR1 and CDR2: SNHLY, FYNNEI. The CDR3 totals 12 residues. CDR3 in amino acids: CASSAASETQYF. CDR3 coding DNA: TGTGCCAGCAGTGCGGCTAGTGAGACCCAGTACTTC.

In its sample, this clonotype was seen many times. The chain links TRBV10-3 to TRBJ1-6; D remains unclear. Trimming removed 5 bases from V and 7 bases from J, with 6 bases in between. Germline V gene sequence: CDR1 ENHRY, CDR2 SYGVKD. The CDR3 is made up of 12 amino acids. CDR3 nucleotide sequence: TGTGCCATCAGTTCCCAAAATTCACCCCTCCACTTT. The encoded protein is CAISSQNSPLHF.

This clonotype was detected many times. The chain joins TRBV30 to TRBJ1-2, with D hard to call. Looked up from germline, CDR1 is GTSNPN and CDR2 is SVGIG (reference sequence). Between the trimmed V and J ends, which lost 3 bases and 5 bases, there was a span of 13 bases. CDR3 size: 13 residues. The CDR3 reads CAWSLERGYGYTF. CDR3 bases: TGTGCCTGGAGCCTCGAAAGAGGGTATGGCTACACCTTC.

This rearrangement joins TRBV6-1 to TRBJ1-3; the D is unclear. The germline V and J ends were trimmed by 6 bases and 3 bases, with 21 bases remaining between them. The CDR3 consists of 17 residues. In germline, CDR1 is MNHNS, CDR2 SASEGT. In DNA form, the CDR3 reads TGTGCCAGCAGCTCTGCCCGGGCCTTCCCGGGTGGAAACACCATATATTTT. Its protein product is CASSSARAFPGGNTIYF.

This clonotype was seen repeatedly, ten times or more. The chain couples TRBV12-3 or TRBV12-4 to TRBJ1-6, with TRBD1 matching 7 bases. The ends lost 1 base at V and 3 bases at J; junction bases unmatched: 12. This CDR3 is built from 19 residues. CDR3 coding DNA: TGTGCCAGCAGTTTAGATGGCTGGCCCACAGGGGACTATAATTCACCCCTCCACTTT. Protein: CASSLDGWPTGDYNSPLHF.

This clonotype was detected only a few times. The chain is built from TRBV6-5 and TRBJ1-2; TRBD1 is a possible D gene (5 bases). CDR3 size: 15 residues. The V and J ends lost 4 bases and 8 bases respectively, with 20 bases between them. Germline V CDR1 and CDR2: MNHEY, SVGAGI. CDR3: CASSSQETRKGGYTF. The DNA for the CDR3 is TGTGCCAGCAGTTCTCAGGAGACAAGAAAGGGGGGCTACACCTTC.